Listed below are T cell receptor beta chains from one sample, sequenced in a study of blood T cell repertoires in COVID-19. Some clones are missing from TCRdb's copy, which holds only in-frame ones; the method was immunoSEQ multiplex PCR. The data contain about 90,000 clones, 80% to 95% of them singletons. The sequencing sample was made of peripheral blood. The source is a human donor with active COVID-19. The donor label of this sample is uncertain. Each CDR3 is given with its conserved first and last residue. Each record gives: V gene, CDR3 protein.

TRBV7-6 CASSFPLGANYGYTF
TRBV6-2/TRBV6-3 CASSSTAWTGNTEAFF
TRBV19 CASSVNSGASYEQYF
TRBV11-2 CASSFGSGPYEQYF
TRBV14 CASSQDPGEQFF
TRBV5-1 CASSLATGDAYNEQFF
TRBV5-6 CASSSTSREQFF
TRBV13 CASSLGPRTSGAGDTQYF
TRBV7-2 CASSLVGGVTEAFF
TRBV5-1 CASSLAGTNYEQYF
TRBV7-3 CASSLGTANNEQFF
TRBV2 CASRPGLAGVLNEQYF
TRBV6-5 CASRTQGKNQPQHF
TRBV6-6 CASSYGGPYEQYF
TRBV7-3 CASSLTLGGGAAEQFF
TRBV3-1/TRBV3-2 CASSQGGGLAQTQYF
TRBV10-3 CATLMIAEGYTF
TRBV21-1 CASSKEPKASTDTQYF
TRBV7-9 CASSFGGMETQYF
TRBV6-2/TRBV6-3 CASSYRQGNYGYTF
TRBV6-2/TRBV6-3 CASSYSGRGLRNQPQHF
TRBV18 CASSPPLAGGPNEQFF
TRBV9 CASSALGQRNTEAFF
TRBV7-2 CASSSHGTDETQYF
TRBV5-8 CASTTLGEGVEETQYF
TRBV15 CATSGGGQGTEAFF
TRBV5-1 CASSSRQGGEQFF
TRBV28 CASSLRDGNEKLFF
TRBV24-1 CATSDSITQYF
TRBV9 CASSVPLTGGGNEQFF
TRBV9 CASSGLVNEQFF